The 14 T cell receptor beta chains listed next were all sequenced from one sample in a study of type 1 regulatory T cells. From the reads, TCRdb called clonotypes with MiXCR, one entry per CDR3 protein. In the table there are 88,000 or so distinct CDR3 sequences, roughly 31% of which are singletons. The sequenced sample consisted of CD4+ T cells, either the whole sample or a sorted fraction (not recorded which). These receptor sequences come from a human donor in good health.

The CDR3 here is CASRGDIYSYEQYF. DNA for the CDR3: TGTGCCAGCCGCGGGGACATTTACTCCTACGAGCAGTACTTC. This rearrangement joins TRBV7-2 to TRBJ2-7; TRBD1 or TRBD2 may be the D gene (6 bases each). The germline V gene encodes CDR1 SGHTA and CDR2 FQGNSA. The V gene lost 8 bases and the J gene lost 0 bases, with 14 bases spanning the gap. CDR3 length equals 14 residues.

Details on this clonotype: At one end, the junction sequence differs from germline, possibly due to a read error. The gene calls are TRBV7-2 and TRBJ1-5; D ambiguous. The germline V gene has CDR1 SGHTA and CDR2 FQGNSA. The CDR3 consists of 13 residues. CDR3 loop: CASSLVQNQSQHF. The CDR3 DNA reads as TGTGCCAGCAGCTTAGTTCAGAATCAGTCCCAGCATTTT.

The chain is built from TRBV20-1 and TRBJ2-1, with 9 bases aligning to TRBD2. This CDR3 is 15 amino acids long. Germline V gives CDR1 DFQATT, CDR2 SNEGSKA (reference sequence). Trimming removed 0 bases from V and 6 bases from J; junction bases left unmatched: 6. The CDR3 bases are TGCAGTGCTAGAGAGAGCGGGAGGCTTAGCAATGAGCAGTTCTTC. Protein: CSARESGRLSNEQFF.

J is TRBJ2-3 and V is TRBV20-1, with D possibly TRBD2 on 6 matching bases. Germline assignment: CDR1 DFQATT and CDR2 SNEGSKA (reference sequence). The CDR3 has 13 residues. The ends were cut back, 6 bases at V and 2 bases at J, with 12 bases in the middle. CDR3 sequence reads: CSATGLATDTQYF. CDR3 DNA sequence: TGCAGTGCGACGGGACTTGCCACAGATACGCAGTATTTT.

The J gene is TRBJ2-3, the V gene TRBV7-2; D is ambiguous. Germline V gene sequence: CDR1 SGHTA, CDR2 FQGNSA. This CDR3 spans 14 amino acids. The V and J ends lost 5 bases and 2 bases respectively, with 11 bases between them. The CDR3 protein is CASSPIGFTDTQYF. The DNA of the CDR3 is TGTGCCAGCAGCCCCATCGGGTTCACAGATACGCAGTATTTT.

The chain uses TRBV20-1 and TRBJ2-7; 10 nucleotides match TRBD2. Germline V gene lookup returns CDR1 DFQATT and CDR2 SNEGSKA (reference sequence). The V segment lost 0 bases and the J segment 6 bases; nucleotides outside the gene matches: 8. This CDR3 is 15 amino acids long. The CDR3 reads CSARDLSGRLGEQYF. The CDR3 region has the DNA TGCAGTGCTAGAGATCTTAGCGGGAGGTTAGGCGAGCAGTACTTC.

In this sample, this clonotype turned up a few times. J is TRBJ1-5 and V is TRBV6-4; D might be TRBD1 (5 bases). The length of the CDR3 is 15 residues. The germline V gene has CDR1 MRHNA and CDR2 SNTAGT. Deletions cut 1 base from V and 7 bases from J, with 14 bases between. The CDR3 loop is CASSDLRQGGQPQHF. The CDR3 DNA is TGTGCCAGCAGTGACTTACGGCAGGGTGGCCAGCCCCAGCATTTT.

This clonotype occurred a few times. The V gene is TRBV6-5, the J gene TRBJ2-7; 7 bases align to TRBD2. From germline, CDR1 is MNHEY and CDR2 SVGAGI. CDR3 size: 14 residues. Trimming at V came to 4 bases and at J to 0 bases, leaving 3 bases not matched to a gene. The CDR3 DNA is TGTGCCAGCAGTTTCCAGCGGGACTCCTACGAGCAGTACTTC. Its protein is CASSFQRDSYEQYF.

This clonotype was observed a handful of times. The chain uses TRBV10-3 and TRBJ2-7; 13 bases are a match to TRBD2. In germline, CDR1 is ENHRY, CDR2 SYGVKD. With V trimmed by 2 bases and J by 2 bases, 9 bases remained unmatched. The CDR3 is made up of 18 amino acids. CDR3 sequence: CAISEPSRTSGRAYEQYF. CDR3 DNA: TGTGCCATCAGTGAGCCGTCCCGAACTAGCGGGAGGGCCTACGAGCAGTACTTC.

The chain employs TRBV4-1 and TRBJ2-1, with D possibly being TRBD2 (5 bases). The V gene lost 0 bases and the J gene lost 2 bases, with 14 bases spanning the gap. This CDR3 is built from 17 residues. CDR1 and CDR2 (germline): MGHRA, YSYEKL. CDR3 DNA: TGCGCCAGCAGCCAAGATCGGGCTAGCATCCCCTACAATGAGCAGTTCTTC. Translating gives CASSQDRASIPYNEQFF.

The genes are TRBV20-1 and TRBJ2-3, with 10 bases that match TRBD2. V was clipped by 1 base and J by 3 bases; unmatched bases: 10. CDR1 is DFQATT, CDR2 SNEGSKA, per germline (reference sequence). The CDR3 consists of 17 residues. For the CDR3, the DNA is TGCAGTGCTAGAGGGGGAGCGGGAGGGTCATCGACAGATACGCAGTATTTT. Amino acid sequence: CSARGGAGGSSTDTQYF.

This clonotype was seen a handful of times. The chain combines TRBV20-1 with TRBJ2-1; 7 bases align to TRBD1. This CDR3 is 14 amino acids long. CDR1 and CDR2 (germline): DFQATT, SNEGSKA (reference sequence). Unmatched junction bases numbered 14, after V lost 6 bases and J lost 9 bases. DNA of the CDR3: TGCAGTGCACGGCCCGCGACAGGGATTAGTGAGCAGTTCTTC. Translation gives CSARPATGISEQFF.

A remark on this clonotype: At one end the junction does not follow the germline gene, possibly because of a read error. The chain links TRBV6-2 or TRBV6-3 to TRBJ2-7; 10 bases are a match to TRBD2. The CDR3 consists of 13 residues. Germline V gene data show CDR1 as MNHEY and CDR2 as SVGEGT. In DNA form, the CDR3 reads TGTGCCAGCAGTTACCGATTCATTAGCGGGAGGATATTC. Translation: CASSYRFISGRIF.

V and J are TRBV7-8 and TRBJ2-1, with D perhaps matching TRBD2 (5 bases). The V gene's germline CDR1 is SGHVS and CDR2 FQNEAQ. V shed 5 bases and J shed 7 bases, with 9 bases lying between them. The CDR3 totals 12 residues. The CDR3 protein is CASSPGKNEQFF. DNA for the CDR3: TGTGCCAGCAGCCCCGGGAAGAATGAGCAGTTCTTC.